A single sample is the source of the 9 T cell receptor beta chains below, sequenced in a study of cytomegalovirus exposure and HLA in healthy donors. PCR employed 60 Vbeta and 13 Jbeta primers. Profiled with immunoSEQ multiplex PCR; TCRdb holds only in-frame clones, not every one. The top ten clones hold around 2.8% of a sample with approximately 160,000 clones, roughly 77% of them seen once. Source material: PBMCs. These receptors were collected from a middle-aged woman in good health and CMV-seropositive.

The genes are TRBV7-2 and TRBJ2-3, with 8 bases that match TRBD2. Germline V gene data show CDR1 as SGHTA and CDR2 as FQGNSA. J lost 2 bases, V lost 8 bases, and 12 bases had no gene match. There are 16 residues in the CDR3. CDR3 region: CASSPGGLASTDTQYF. CDR3 nucleotides: TGTGCCAGCTCCCCCGGTGGACTAGCATCCACAGATACGCAGTATTTT.

The gene calls are TRBV19 and TRBJ2-1; a possible D gene is TRBD2 (6 bases). Germline V lookup: CDR1 LNHDA, CDR2 SQIVND (reference sequence). V lost 1 base and J 2 bases, leaving 12 bases between the germline ends. The CDR3 contains 16 residues. The DNA of the CDR3 is TGTGCCAGTAGTATAGCGGCGGGGTCAGCCTACAATGAGCAGTTCTTC. Amino acids: CASSIAAGSAYNEQFF. Full variable domain (missing parts from reference TRBV19 and TRBJ2-1): DGGITQSPKYLFRKEGQNVTLSCEQNLNHDAMYWYRQDPGQGLRLIYYSQIVNDFQKGDIAEGYSVSREKKESFPLTVTSAQKNPTAFYLCASSIAAGSAYNEQFFGPGTRLTVL.

This chain uses TRBV30 with TRBJ2-7; 8 bases align to TRBD1. J was trimmed by 3 bases and V by 0 bases; bases with no gene match: 7. The CDR3 sequence is 15 residues long. Germline loops: CDR1 GTSNPN, CDR2 SVGIG (reference sequence). The CDR3 loop reads CAWSVWGTGLYEQYF. DNA for the CDR3: TGTGCCTGGAGTGTATGGGGGACAGGTCTCTACGAGCAGTACTTC.

The V call is TRBV5-1, the J call TRBJ2-7; D is unclear. Germline V lookup: CDR1 SGHRS, CDR2 YFSETQ. The CDR3 consists of 12 residues. Trimming removed 2 bases from V and 2 bases from J, with 5 bases in between. DNA of the CDR3: TGCGCCAGCAGCTTCGACACCTACGAGCAGTACTTC. Its translation is CASSFDTYEQYF.

The chain links TRBV19 to TRBJ2-3; 7 positions agree with TRBD2. Germline-derived CDR1 and CDR2 are LNHDA and SQIVND (reference sequence). This CDR3 spans 18 amino acids. The trim removed 5 bases at V and 5 bases at J, leaving 19 bases unmatched. In nucleotides, the CDR3 is TGTGCCAGTAGTTCCCGGCGCTACGGGAGGTCTCGGGGAGATACGCAGTATTTT. Residues: CASSSRRYGRSRGDTQYF.

The chain employs TRBV29-1 and TRBJ1-1; 9 bases match TRBD1. After removal of 6 bases from V and 1 base from J, the junction contained 6 bases not matched to a gene. Germline V gene data show CDR1 as SQVTM and CDR2 as ANQGSEA. The CDR3 covers 14 residues. CDR3 in amino acids: CSVTRDRANTEAFF. In DNA, the CDR3 is TGCAGCGTCACCCGGGACAGGGCGAACACTGAAGCTTTCTTT. Together with reference TRBV29-1 and TRBJ1-1, the CDR3 gives the full variable domain: SAVISQKPSRDICQRGTSLTIQCQVDSQVTMMFWYRQQPGQSLTLIATANQGSEATYESGFVIDKFPISRPNLTFSTLTVSNMSPEDSSIYLCSVTRDRANTEAFFGQGTRLTVV.

This clone turned up a few times. This chain links TRBV5-8 with TRBJ2-3, with D perhaps TRBD2 (5 bases). Germline-derived CDR1 and CDR2 are SGHTS and YDEGEE. V lost 6 bases, J lost 9 bases, and 20 bases lay in between. The CDR3 sequence is 14 residues long. CDR3 sequence (DNA): TGTGCCAGCATCCTAGGTCACCCCAGCGGAACGCAGTATTTT. This codes for CASILGHPSGTQYF.

The count of this clone is one. CDR3 sequence (DNA): TGCGCCAGCAGCCAAGGGCGGGATAGCTCCTACGAGCAGTACTTC. It specifies CASSQGRDSSYEQYF. The rearrangement uses TRBV4-1 and TRBJ2-7; possibly TRBD2 for D (6 bases). The CDR3 runs to 15 residues. From germline, CDR1 is MGHRA and CDR2 YSYEKL. The germline V and J ends were trimmed by 1 base and 0 bases, with 10 bases remaining between them.

In this sample, this clone turned up once. The genes are TRBV5-1 and TRBJ2-2; D is unresolved. The CDR3 is made up of 12 amino acids. V lost 5 bases, J lost 5 bases, and 7 bases lay in between. Looked up from germline, CDR1 is SGHRS and CDR2 is YFSETQ. Here the CDR3 DNA reads TGCGCCAGCAGGGTTGAGACCGGGGAGCTGTTTTTT. Its protein product is CASRVETGELFF.